Below, 27 T cell receptor beta chains from the same sample are listed, as sequenced in a study of human T cells and chemical hapten exposure. Via MiXCR, TCRdb re-called the RACE reads, giving one row per CDR3 protein. The sample shows approximately 52,000 distinct CDR3 sequences, 11% of them seen only once. Time point here: patch test 1, 2 weeks after DPC sensitization. The treatment is: therapeutic diphenylcyclopropenone sensitization with weekly scalp DPC. The authors extracted total RNA from unfractionated whole blood. The sequencing used whole blood, collected in connection with sensitization to the hapten diphenylcyclopropenone (DPC). These receptors all come from a woman between 35 and 50 years old with alopecia areata. Some clones in this sample may be carry-over from other donors' samples.

This clonotype has more than one count but fewer than ten. The chain uses TRBV29-1 and TRBJ2-7, with D unclear. This CDR3 is built from 11 residues. The V end lost 4 bases, the J end lost 3 bases, and 7 bases lay between the germline ends. Germline V CDR1 and CDR2: SQVTM, ANQGSEA. CDR3 DNA: TGCAGCGTTGGCCGCGGCTACGAGCAGTACTTC. It translates to CSVGRGYEQYF.

This sequence joins TRBV9 and TRBJ2-2; TRBD1 matches 8 bases. Germline trimming cut 2 bases from V and 1 base from J; bases unmatched to any gene: 7. Per the germline V gene, CDR1 is SGDLS and CDR2 is YYNGEE. This CDR3 region has 17 residues. CDR3 in amino acids: CASSVGQAPQNTGELFF. DNA of the CDR3: TGTGCCAGCAGCGTGGGACAGGCCCCACAGAACACCGGGGAGCTGTTTTTT.

This clonotype came up many times. The rearrangement uses TRBV5-1 and TRBJ1-2; a possible D gene is TRBD1 (5 bases). Germline V CDR1 and CDR2: SGHRS, YFSETQ. This CDR3 has 14 amino acids. Deletions cut 1 base from V and 3 bases from J, with 10 bases between. The chain's CDR3 is CASSLRGEDYGYTF. The CDR3 DNA reads TGCGCCAGCAGCTTGAGAGGGGAGGACTATGGCTACACCTTC.

The chain links TRBV7-9 to TRBJ1-1, with TRBD1 matching over 7 bases. The V and J ends lost 3 bases and 3 bases, in that order; junction bases with no gene match: 10. Germline V gene data show CDR1 as SEHNR and CDR2 as FQNEAQ (reference sequence). CDR3 length: 16 amino acids. CDR3 sequence reads: CASSFNPGQPDTEAFF. In nucleotides, the CDR3 is TGTGCCAGCAGCTTTAATCCGGGACAGCCGGACACTGAAGCTTTCTTT.

This sequence joins TRBV11-2 and TRBJ1-4; no clear D. The CDR3 has 14 residues. The germline CDR1 and CDR2 sequences are SGHAT and FQNNGV. V was shortened by 3 bases and J by 2 bases, with 7 bases between the two germline ends. CDR3 bases: TGTGCCAGCAGCTTCGGAGCTACTAATGAAAAACTGTTTTTT. Its protein product is CASSFGATNEKLFF.

This clonotype was counted a few times. The chain has TRBV20-1 and TRBJ2-4; 7 bases align to TRBD2. Germline V gene lookup returns CDR1 DFQATT and CDR2 SNEGSKA (reference sequence). The CDR3 is made up of 13 amino acids. Trimming cost V 4 bases and J 5 bases; bases outside gene matches: 5. Written as DNA, the CDR3 is TGCAGTGCTATTAAAAGCGGGGAAAACATTCAGTACTTC. Residues: CSAIKSGENIQYF.

This clonotype was counted a few times. The chain recombines TRBV12-3 or TRBV12-4 with TRBJ2-7; TRBD2 aligns across 14 bases. This CDR3 region has 16 residues. V trimming: 6 bases; J trimming: 3 bases; junction bases outside the gene matches: 7. CDR3 DNA sequence: TGTGCCAGCAGCCCGGGACTAGCGGGAGTCGGCTACGAGCAGTACTTC. Amino acids: CASSPGLAGVGYEQYF.

The chain has TRBV28 and TRBJ2-7; the D gene is possibly TRBD2 (6 bases). The CDR3 covers 15 residues. Germline V gives CDR1 MDHEN, CDR2 SYDVKM. V was cut by 7 bases and J by 3 bases, with 19 bases left in between. The CDR3 DNA is TGTGCCAGCATTCGAACCGGGACTCGTAACTACGAGCAGTACTTC. It codes for CASIRTGTRNYEQYF.

The chain links TRBV11-2 to TRBJ2-7, with TRBD2 matching over 7 bases. Looked up from germline, CDR1 is SGHAT and CDR2 is FQNNGV. This CDR3 spans 15 amino acids. V was clipped by 5 bases and J by 2 bases; unmatched bases: 9. The CDR3 sequence: CASSQSASGAYEQYF. The CDR3 bases are TGTGCCAGCAGCCAGTCGGCTAGCGGAGCCTACGAGCAGTACTTC.

V gene TRBV6-4 combines with J gene TRBJ2-1; 12 bases match TRBD2. The J segment lost 8 bases and the V segment lost 3 bases, leaving 14 bases of the junction unmatched. Germline V gene lookup returns CDR1 MRHNA and CDR2 SNTAGT. The CDR3 is 18 amino acids. Written as DNA, the CDR3 is TGTGCCAGCAGTGAAGGGGCCCTGACTAGCGGGAGTGTAGATGAGCAGTTCTTC. Amino acids: CASSEGALTSGSVDEQFF.

This clonotype was detected only a few times. The gene calls are TRBV7-9 and TRBJ1-5; D not certain. The CDR3 loop spans 13 amino acids. Looked up from germline, CDR1 is SEHNR and CDR2 is FQNEAQ (reference sequence). The V and J ends lost 6 bases and 7 bases respectively, with 13 bases between them. The CDR3 nucleotides are TGTGCCAGCAGTTCGGGAGCGTACCAGCCCCAGCATTTT. Protein sequence: CASSSGAYQPQHF.

This clonotype was counted a few times. This chain links TRBV6-6 with TRBJ2-3, with TRBD2 matching 8 bases. Germline V CDR1 and CDR2: MNHNY, SVGAGI (reference sequence). V shed 5 bases, J shed 0 bases, and the junction held 7 bases outside the gene matches. The CDR3 is 16 amino acids. The CDR3 nucleotides are TGTGCCAGCAGTGGCGCGGCGGGGGGCAGCACAGATACGCAGTATTTT. This codes for CASSGAAGGSTDTQYF.

In DNA form, the CDR3 reads TGTGCCAGCAGCCACCGGACTAGCGGGAGGAGTGGGAGCGCAGATACGCAGTATTTT. Translating gives CASSHRTSGRSGSADTQYF. The J gene is TRBJ2-3, the V gene TRBV3-1; 14 bases are shared with TRBD2. This CDR3 has 19 residues. The V gene end was trimmed by 3 bases and the J gene end by 4 bases; junction bases not matched to a gene: 12. CDR1 and CDR2 from the germline V gene are LGHDT and YNNKEL (reference sequence).

The chain couples TRBV5-1 to TRBJ2-2, with TRBD2 matching 9 bases. The V segment lost 5 bases and the J segment 6 bases; nucleotides outside the gene matches: 8. The CDR3 extends over 15 amino acids. Germline lookup yields CDR1 SGHRS and CDR2 YFSETQ. CDR3: CASSSAGGLSGELFF. Written as DNA, the CDR3 is TGCGCCAGCAGTTCTGCGGGAGGGCTCTCCGGGGAGCTGTTTTTT.

This clonotype was observed at least ten times. The chain employs TRBV5-5 and TRBJ1-4; maybe TRBD1 (5 bases). With 4 bases removed from V and 4 bases from J, the gap between germline ends came to 14 bases. The CDR3 runs to 15 residues. Germline-derived CDR1 and CDR2 are SGHKS and YYEKEE (reference sequence). This chain's CDR3 is CASSPARGGNEKLFF. The CDR3 DNA reads TGTGCCAGCAGCCCAGCGCGGGGGGGTAATGAAAAACTGTTTTTT.

This clonotype came up a few times. This sequence joins TRBV5-6 and TRBJ1-3; D is unresolved. There are 14 residues in the CDR3. Trimming stripped 0 bases from V and 6 bases from J, with 10 bases between. Germline V gene data show CDR1 as SGHDT and CDR2 as YYEEEE. CDR3 DNA: TGTGCCAGCAGCTTGGGCCATCAGGCAAACACCATATATTTT. It encodes CASSLGHQANTIYF.

The chain carries TRBV7-9 and TRBJ2-1, with a possible D match to TRBD2 (6 bases). The CDR3 sequence is 11 residues long. Germline lookup yields CDR1 SEHNR and CDR2 FQNEAQ (reference sequence). Trimming cost V 6 bases and J 10 bases, with 10 bases left between them. The chain's CDR3 is CASRLSGEQFF. The DNA of the CDR3 is TGTGCCAGCAGACTGAGCGGGGAGCAGTTCTTC.

This clonotype was counted at least ten times. The rearrangement links TRBV30 to TRBJ2-2; D is perhaps TRBD1 or TRBD2 (5 bases each). Germline CDR1 reads GTSNPN; CDR2 reads SVGIG (reference sequence). V lost 0 bases and J lost 1, with 9 bases in between. This CDR3 region has 15 residues. This CDR3 is CAWSVLGENTGELFF. The CDR3 DNA follows: TGTGCCTGGAGTGTACTGGGGGAGAACACCGGGGAGCTGTTTTTT.

This clonotype has more than one count but fewer than ten. The V call is TRBV20-1, the J call TRBJ2-7, with no clear D. The CDR3 loop spans 15 amino acids. Trimming stripped 0 bases from V and 2 bases from J, with 14 bases between. Germline values: CDR1 DFQATT, CDR2 SNEGSKA (reference sequence). As DNA, the CDR3 is TGCAGTGCTAGAGATCTGAAGGGCCCGGCCTACGAGCAGTACTTC. It translates to CSARDLKGPAYEQYF.

This clonotype came up a few times. The gene calls are TRBV3-1 and TRBJ2-4; the D gene could be TRBD1 or TRBD2 (6 bases each). CDR1 is LGHDT, CDR2 YNNKEL, per germline (reference sequence). This CDR3 has 15 amino acids. V was clipped by 0 bases and J by 7 bases, with 13 bases between them. CDR3 in amino acids: CASSQEGGRVNIQYF. CDR3 DNA: TGTGCCAGCAGCCAAGAAGGGGGGCGCGTGAACATTCAGTACTTC. Full variable domain (rest looked up from reference TRBV3-1 and TRBJ2-4): DTAVSQTPKYLVTQMGNDKSIKCEQNLGHDTMYWYKQDSKKFLKIMFSYNNKELIINETVPNRFSPKSPDKAHLNLHINSLELGDSAVYFCASSQEGGRVNIQYFGAGTRLSVL.

This clonotype showed up many times. The chain recombines TRBV7-2 with TRBJ2-3; D is tentatively TRBD1 or TRBD2 (6 bases each). Germline V CDR1 and CDR2: SGHTA, FQGNSA. The CDR3 runs to 16 residues. The V gene lost 6 bases and the J gene lost 2 bases, with 18 bases spanning the gap. In nucleotides, the CDR3 is TGTGCCAGCAGTCTCCTGGGGGGCCGAGACACAGATACGCAGTATTTT. Protein: CASSLLGGRDTDTQYF. Full variable domain (outside the CDR3, taken from reference TRBV7-2 and TRBJ2-3): GAGVSQSPSNKVTEKGKDVELRCDPISGHTALYWYRQSLGQGLEFLIYFQGNSAPDKSGLPSDRFSAERTGGSVSTLTIQRTQQEDSAVYLCASSLLGGRDTDTQYFGPGTRLTVL.

This clonotype was observed many times. The chain uses TRBV11-2 and TRBJ2-7; the D gene is possibly TRBD1 (5 bases). Germline loops: CDR1 SGHAT, CDR2 FQNNGV. The CDR3 is 16 amino acids. The V and J ends lost 1 base and 1 base respectively, with 14 bases between them. CDR3 region: CASSLVSVAGSYEQYF. CDR3 DNA: TGTGCCAGCAGCTTAGTTTCGGTTGCAGGGTCCTACGAGCAGTACTTC.

The table lists this clonotype with many counts. V is TRBV6-6 and J is TRBJ2-3, with 8 bases matching TRBD1. Germline V gives CDR1 MNHNY, CDR2 SVGAGI (reference sequence). The V gene end was trimmed by 7 bases and the J gene end by 3 bases; junction bases not matched to a gene: 3. This CDR3 has 13 residues. The CDR3 region is CASTGQGTDTQYF. In DNA, the CDR3 is TGTGCCAGCACCGGACAGGGAACAGATACGCAGTATTTT.

The V call is TRBV20-1, the J call TRBJ2-7, with D perhaps matching TRBD2 (5 bases). Germline assignment: CDR1 DFQATT and CDR2 SNEGSKA (reference sequence). CDR3 length equals 12 residues. Trimming pared 5 bases from V and 0 bases from J, leaving 8 bases between. CDR3 DNA sequence: TGCAGTGCTGCCCTAGCCTCCTACGAGCAGTACTTC. As protein: CSAALASYEQYF.

The chain combines TRBV12-3 or TRBV12-4 with TRBJ1-1; no reliable D call. The ends were cut back, 7 bases at V and 3 bases at J, with 15 bases in the middle. The CDR3 totals 14 residues. The CDR3 DNA reads TGTGCCAGCAATCCCTTGTACCCGGACACTGAAGCTTTCTTT. It specifies CASNPLYPDTEAFF.

In this sample, this clonotype turned up a few times. This chain connects TRBV7-6 to TRBJ2-1; the D gene is possibly TRBD1 (6 bases). Between the trimmed V and J ends, which lost 5 bases and 6 bases, there was a span of 23 bases. This CDR3 has 17 residues. The germline gives CDR1 SGHVS, CDR2 FNYEAQ. In nucleotides, the CDR3 is TGTGCCAGCAGCCCGGAGGACGGGGACACCTGGGCCAATGAGCAGTTCTTC. Its protein is CASSPEDGDTWANEQFF.

This clonotype was detected ten times or more. This chain joins TRBV14 and TRBJ2-6, with D tentatively TRBD2 (5 bases). The V and J ends lost 2 bases and 0 bases respectively, with 5 bases between them. CDR1 and CDR2 (germline): SGHDN, FVKESK. The CDR3 contains 15 residues. The CDR3 loop reads CASSQTSSGANVLTF. CDR3 in DNA: TGTGCCAGCAGCCAAACTAGCTCTGGGGCCAACGTCCTGACTTTC.